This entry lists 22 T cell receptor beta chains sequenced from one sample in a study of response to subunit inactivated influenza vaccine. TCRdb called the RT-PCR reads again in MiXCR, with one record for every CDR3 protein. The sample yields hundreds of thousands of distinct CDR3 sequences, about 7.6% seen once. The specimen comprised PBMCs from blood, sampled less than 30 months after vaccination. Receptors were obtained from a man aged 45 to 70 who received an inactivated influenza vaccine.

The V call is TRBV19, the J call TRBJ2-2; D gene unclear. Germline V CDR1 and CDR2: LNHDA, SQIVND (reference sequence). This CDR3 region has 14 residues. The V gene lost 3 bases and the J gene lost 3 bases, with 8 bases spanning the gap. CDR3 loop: CASSILSYTGELFF. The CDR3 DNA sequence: TGTGCCAGTAGTATTCTCTCTTACACCGGGGAGCTGTTTTTT.

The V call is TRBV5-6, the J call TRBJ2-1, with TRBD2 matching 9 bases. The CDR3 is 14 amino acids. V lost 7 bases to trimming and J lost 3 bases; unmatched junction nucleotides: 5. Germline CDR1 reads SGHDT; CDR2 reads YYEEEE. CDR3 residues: CASGAGGLYNEQFF. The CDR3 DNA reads TGTGCCAGCGGCGCGGGGGGGCTCTACAATGAGCAGTTCTTC.

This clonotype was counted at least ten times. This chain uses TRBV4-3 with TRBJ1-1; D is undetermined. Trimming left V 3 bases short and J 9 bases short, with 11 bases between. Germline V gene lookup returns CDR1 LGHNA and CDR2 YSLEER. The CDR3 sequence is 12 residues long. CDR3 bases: TGCGCCAGCAGCCAGTCCGGGCTAAAAGCTTTCTTT. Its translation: CASSQSGLKAFF.

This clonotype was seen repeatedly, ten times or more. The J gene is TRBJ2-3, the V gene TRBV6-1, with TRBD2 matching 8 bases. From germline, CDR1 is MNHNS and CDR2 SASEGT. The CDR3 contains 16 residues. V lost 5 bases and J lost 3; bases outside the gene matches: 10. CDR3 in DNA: TGTGCCAGCAGTATCCTTAGCGGGATTTCTACAGATACGCAGTATTTT. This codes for CASSILSGISTDTQYF.

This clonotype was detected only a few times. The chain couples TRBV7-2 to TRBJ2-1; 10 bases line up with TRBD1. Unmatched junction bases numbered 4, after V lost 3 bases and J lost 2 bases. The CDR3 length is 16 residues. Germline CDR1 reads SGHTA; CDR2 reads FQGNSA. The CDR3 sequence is CASSLAGQGTYNEQFF. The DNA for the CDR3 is TGTGCCAGCAGCTTGGCGGGACAGGGGACCTACAATGAGCAGTTCTTC.

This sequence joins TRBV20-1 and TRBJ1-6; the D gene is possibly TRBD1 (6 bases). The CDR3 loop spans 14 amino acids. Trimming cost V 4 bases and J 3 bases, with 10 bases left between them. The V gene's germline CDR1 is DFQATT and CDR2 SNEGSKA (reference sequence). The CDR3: CSAKDSGYNSPLHF. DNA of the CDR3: TGCAGTGCTAAGGACAGCGGCTATAATTCACCCCTCCACTTT.

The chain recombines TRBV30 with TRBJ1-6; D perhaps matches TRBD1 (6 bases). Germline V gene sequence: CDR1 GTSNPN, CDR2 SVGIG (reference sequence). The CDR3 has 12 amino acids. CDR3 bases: TGTGCGGGGACACTTAATAATTCACCCCTCCACTTT. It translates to CAGTLNNSPLHF.

The CDR3 protein is CASSLAQPGISTEAFF. DNA of the CDR3: TGTGCCAGCAGCTTAGCGCAGCCGGGGATAAGCACTGAAGCTTTCTTT. The J gene is TRBJ1-1, the V gene TRBV7-8; D gene ambiguous. The V gene lost 0 bases and the J gene lost 4 bases, with 15 bases spanning the gap. Per germline, CDR1 SGHVS and CDR2 FQNEAQ. The length of the CDR3 is 16 residues.

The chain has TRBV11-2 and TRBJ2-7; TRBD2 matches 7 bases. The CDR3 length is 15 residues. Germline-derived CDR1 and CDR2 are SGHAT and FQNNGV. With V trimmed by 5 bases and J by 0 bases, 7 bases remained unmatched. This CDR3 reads CASSLQAGSSYEQYF. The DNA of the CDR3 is TGTGCCAGCAGCCTCCAAGCGGGATCCTCCTACGAGCAGTACTTC. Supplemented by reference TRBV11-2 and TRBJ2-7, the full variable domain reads EAGVAQSPRYKIIEKRQSVAFWCNPISGHATLYWYQQILGQGPKLLIQFQNNGVVDDSQLPKDRFSAERLKGVDSTLKIQPAKLEDSAVYLCASSLQAGSSYEQYFGPGTRLTVT.

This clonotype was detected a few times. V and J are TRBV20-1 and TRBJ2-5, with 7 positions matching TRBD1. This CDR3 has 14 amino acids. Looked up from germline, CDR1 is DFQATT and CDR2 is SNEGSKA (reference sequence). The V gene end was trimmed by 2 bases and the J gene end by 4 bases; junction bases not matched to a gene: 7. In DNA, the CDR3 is TGCAGTGCTAGACCGACAGGGCCGGTAGAGACCCAGTACTTC. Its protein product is CSARPTGPVETQYF.

CDR3 amino acids: CASSQGYGTGANVLTF. The CDR3 region has the DNA TGTGCCAGCAGCCAGGGATACGGGACTGGGGCCAACGTCCTGACTTTC. The chain combines TRBV3-1 with TRBJ2-6; tentative D call: TRBD2 (5 bases). The germline V and J ends were trimmed by 3 bases and 2 bases, with 11 bases remaining between them. Per the germline V gene, CDR1 is LGHDT and CDR2 is YNNKEL (reference sequence). The CDR3 has 16 residues.

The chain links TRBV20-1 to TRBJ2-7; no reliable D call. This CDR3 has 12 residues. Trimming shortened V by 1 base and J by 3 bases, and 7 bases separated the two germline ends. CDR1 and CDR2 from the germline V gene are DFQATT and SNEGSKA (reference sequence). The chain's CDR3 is CSARGQVYEQYF. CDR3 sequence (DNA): TGCAGTGCTAGAGGGCAGGTCTACGAGCAGTACTTC.

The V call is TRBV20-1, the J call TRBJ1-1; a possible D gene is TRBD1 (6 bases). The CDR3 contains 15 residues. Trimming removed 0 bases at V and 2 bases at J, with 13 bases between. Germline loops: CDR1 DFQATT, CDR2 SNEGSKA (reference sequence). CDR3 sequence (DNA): TGCAGTGCTAGAGAGCCGGGACACAGAAACACTGAAGCTTTCTTT. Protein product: CSAREPGHRNTEAFF.

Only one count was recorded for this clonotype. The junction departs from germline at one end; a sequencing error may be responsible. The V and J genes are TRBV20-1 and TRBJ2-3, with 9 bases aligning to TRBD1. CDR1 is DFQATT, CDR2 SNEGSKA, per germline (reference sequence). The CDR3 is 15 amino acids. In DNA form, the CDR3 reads TGCTGTGCTAGGGGGACAGGGAAGAGGAGAGATACGCAGTATTTT. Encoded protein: CCARGTGKRRDTQYF.

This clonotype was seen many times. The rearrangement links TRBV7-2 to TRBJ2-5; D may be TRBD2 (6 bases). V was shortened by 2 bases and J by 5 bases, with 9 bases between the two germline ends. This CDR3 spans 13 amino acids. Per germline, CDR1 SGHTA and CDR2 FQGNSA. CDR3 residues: CASSLSAGETQYF. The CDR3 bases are TGTGCCAGCAGCTTATCAGCGGGTGAGACCCAGTACTTC.

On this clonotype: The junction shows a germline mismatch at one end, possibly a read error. The CDR3 loop reads CASSLASGSYAQYF. CDR3 sequence (DNA): TGTGCCAGCAGCTTAGCCTCCGGCAGCTACGCGCAGTACTTC. The chain is built from TRBV7-9 and TRBJ2-7; no firm D call. Germline assignment: CDR1 SEHNR and CDR2 FQNEAQ (reference sequence). The CDR3 is made up of 14 amino acids.

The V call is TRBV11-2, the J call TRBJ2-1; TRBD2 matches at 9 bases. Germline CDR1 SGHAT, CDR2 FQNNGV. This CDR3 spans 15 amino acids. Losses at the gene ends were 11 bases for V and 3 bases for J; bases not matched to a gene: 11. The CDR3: CACSGLAGVYNEQFF. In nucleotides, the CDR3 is TGTGCCTGTTCCGGGTTAGCGGGGGTCTACAATGAGCAGTTCTTC.

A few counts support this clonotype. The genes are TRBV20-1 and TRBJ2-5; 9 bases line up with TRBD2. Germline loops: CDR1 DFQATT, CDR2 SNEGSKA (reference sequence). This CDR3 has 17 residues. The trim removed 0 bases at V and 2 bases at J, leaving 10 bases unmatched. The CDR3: CSARDVETSGIQETQYF. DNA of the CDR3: TGCAGTGCTAGAGATGTTGAGACTAGCGGCATACAAGAGACCCAGTACTTC.

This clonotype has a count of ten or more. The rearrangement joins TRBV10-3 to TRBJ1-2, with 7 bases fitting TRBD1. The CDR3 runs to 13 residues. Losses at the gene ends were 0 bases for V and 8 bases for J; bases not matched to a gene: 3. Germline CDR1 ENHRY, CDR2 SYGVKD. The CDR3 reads CAISESGGSGYTF. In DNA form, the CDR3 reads TGTGCCATCAGTGAGTCAGGGGGCTCGGGCTACACCTTC.

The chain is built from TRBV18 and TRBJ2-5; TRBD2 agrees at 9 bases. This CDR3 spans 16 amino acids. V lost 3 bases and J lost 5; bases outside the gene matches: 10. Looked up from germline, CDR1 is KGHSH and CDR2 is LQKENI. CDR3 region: CASSPASGISGETQYF. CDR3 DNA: TGTGCCAGCTCACCTGCTAGCGGGATATCGGGTGAGACCCAGTACTTC.

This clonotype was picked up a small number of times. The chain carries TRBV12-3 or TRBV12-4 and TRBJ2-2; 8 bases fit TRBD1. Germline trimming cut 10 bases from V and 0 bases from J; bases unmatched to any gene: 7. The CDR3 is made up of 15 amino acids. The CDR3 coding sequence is TGTGCCACCTCGGACAGGGCACCGAACACCGGGGAGCTGTTTTTT. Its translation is CATSDRAPNTGELFF.

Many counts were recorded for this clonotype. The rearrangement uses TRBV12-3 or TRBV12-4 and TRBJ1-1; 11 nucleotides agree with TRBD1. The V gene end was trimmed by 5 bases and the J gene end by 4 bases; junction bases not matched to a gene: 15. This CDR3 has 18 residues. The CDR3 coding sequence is TGTGCCAGCAGTCCCCACTGGACAGGGGGCGAGATTGGCACTGAAGCTTTCTTT. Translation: CASSPHWTGGEIGTEAFF.